Listed here is a single T cell receptor (beta chain). The data stem from a study of control samples from healthy donors and cancer patients. Profiling relied on immunoSEQ multiplex PCR, and the TCRdb table lists in-frame clones only, not all of them. The data show approximately 120,000 clones, roughly 87% seen once. The germline V gene encodes CDR1 MNHEY and CDR2 SMNVEV (reference sequence). The CDR3 spans 17 residues. V lost 3 bases and J lost 0, with 14 bases in between. The clonotype was recovered from a man aged 18 to 35 in good health. Source material: blood. V is TRBV27 and J is TRBJ1-4; no definite D call. The CDR3 loop reads CASSFVGRSATNEKLFF. In DNA, the CDR3 is TGTGCCAGCAGTTTCGTCGGCAGATCTGCAACTAATGAAAAACTGTTTTTT.